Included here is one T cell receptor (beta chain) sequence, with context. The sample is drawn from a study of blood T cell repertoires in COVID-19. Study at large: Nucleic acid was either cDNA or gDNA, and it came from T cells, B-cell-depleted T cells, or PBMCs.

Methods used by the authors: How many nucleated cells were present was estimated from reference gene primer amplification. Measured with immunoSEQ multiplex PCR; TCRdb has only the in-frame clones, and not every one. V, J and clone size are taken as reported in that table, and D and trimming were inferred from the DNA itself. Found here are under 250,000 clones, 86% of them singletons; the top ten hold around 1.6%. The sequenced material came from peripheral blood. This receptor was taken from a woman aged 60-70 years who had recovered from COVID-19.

The CDR3 loop is CASSLGTDTGELFF. The CDR3 DNA reads TGTGCCAGCAGCTTAGGGACAGACACCGGGGAGCTGTTTTTT. This chain joins TRBV7-3 and TRBJ2-2; 7 positions agree with TRBD1. CDR3 length: 14 amino acids. Germline V gene sequence: CDR1 SGHTA, CDR2 FQGTGA. V trimming: 2 bases; J trimming: 3 bases; junction bases outside the gene matches: 0.